This T cell receptor beta chain is from a study of OX40 agonist ivuxolimab in advanced cancers. Study-level information: Intravenous ivuxolimab was administered to patients every 2 weeks at 0.01 to 10 mg/kg.

Clones were read by immunoSEQ multiplex PCR, and TCRdb kept only the in-frame ones, dropping some. The sample has fewer than 80,000 clones; 84% are singletons. CDR1 and CDR2 from the germline V gene are ENHRY and SYGVKD. The CDR3 has 12 amino acids. V lost 11 bases and J lost 16, with 23 bases in between. General study results and limits: In the 0.1 to 3.0 mg/kg range, CD4+ and CD8+ blood T cells had expanded clonally by week 6. Several nonresponders also turned out to have low normalized T-cell clonal expansion.

Notes on this clone: Its antigen is unknown.

Sequences were derived from CD4+ or CD8+ T cells sorted from blood, sampled in a trial of the OX40 agonist ivuxolimab. The TCR originated in an adult with an advanced solid tumor such as melanoma, head and neck, liver or kidney cancer. The chain recombines TRBV10-3 with TRBJ2-2; D not certain. This chain's CDR3 is CAVIFRPSWEFF. CDR3 sequence (DNA): TGTGCCGTGATATTTCGACCCAGTTGGGAGTTTTTT.